A selection of T cell receptor beta chains follows, all from one sample in a study of blood T cell repertoires in COVID-19. Profiled with immunoSEQ multiplex PCR; TCRdb holds only in-frame clones, not every one. The sample has about 300,000 clones, around 84% seen once; the top ten hold about 4.6%. Sequencing was done on a sample of PBMCs or T cells enriched from blood (not recorded which). These receptors came from a man aged 25 to 40 who had recovered from COVID-19. Each CDR3 is given with its conserved first and last residue. Fields, in order: clone size, V gene, J gene, CDR3 length, CDR3 protein. Size tells how often a clone was seen (once, few, many) or the class of an expanded clone, and some rows leave it out.

.	TRBV11-1	TRBJ1-1	16	CASSLGGRAGTTEAFF
.	TRBV30	TRBJ2-7	16	CAWSQLGQGARDEQYF
.	TRBV27	TRBJ2-2	17	CASSFLYRGLNTGELFF
.	TRBV14	TRBJ1-2	13	CASSQARGYGYTF
.	TRBV30	TRBJ2-3	15	CAWSPGLLGTDTQYF
.	TRBV11-2	TRBJ1-2	15	CASSLGSGITAGYTF
.	TRBV30	TRBJ1-2	13	CAWSPTGGYGYTF
.	TRBV2	TRBJ1-6	13	CASMVMSNSPLHF
.	TRBV5-1	TRBJ2-7	13	CASSLPGTYEQYF
.	TRBV5-1	TRBJ2-7	16	CASSLGLAGGFYEQYF
.	TRBV5-1	TRBJ2-5	14	CASSPQTGQETQYF
.	TRBV14	TRBJ1-6	13	CASSHDRNSPLHF
.	TRBV24-1	TRBJ2-3	16	CATSDLGQGLRNTQYF
.	TRBV24-1	TRBJ2-1	11	CATRHDNEQFF
.	TRBV6-5	TRBJ1-3	14	CASATGVSGNTIYF
.	TRBV28	TRBJ1-3	16	CASSLPGQGFGNTIYF
few	TRBV28	TRBJ2-7	14	CASNRGGGSYEQYF
.	TRBV3-1/TRBV3-2	TRBJ2-1	19	CASSQVLRRTGPGGNEQFF
.	TRBV15	TRBJ2-7	16	CATSREALSKPYEQYF
.	TRBV21-1	TRBJ2-7	14	CASSKSFGTPEQYF
.	TRBV6-1	TRBJ2-2	16	CASSDSSRGVTGELFF
.	TRBV6-5	TRBJ2-3	15	CASSYYGQGTDTQYF
.	TRBV7-9	TRBJ1-4	16	CASSSAGWVSGEKLFF
.	TRBV27	TRBJ2-2	14	CASSLGGGDGELFF
.	TRBV19	TRBJ2-7	14	CATRPGQGRYEQYF
.	TRBV6-5	TRBJ2-7	14	CASSYARERYEQYF
.	TRBV7-7	TRBJ1-1	13	CASSFSRDTEAFF
.	TRBV6-5	TRBJ1-3	14	CASKDSAAGNTIYF
.	TRBV11-2	TRBJ2-7	17	CASSYYRLAGGVYEQYF
few	TRBV21-1	TRBJ2-1	15	CASSTCLAGWVEQFF
.	TRBV6-5	TRBJ1-4	15	CASRSPGGANEKLFF
once	TRBV6-5	TRBJ2-2	13	CASSYTQAGELFF
.	TRBV24-1	TRBJ2-3	18	CATSDLLATSGDTDTQYF
.	TRBV27	TRBJ2-1	15	CASSMAGVPYNEQFF
.	TRBV20-1	TRBJ2-2	14	CSASLGRRSGELFF
.	TRBV10-3	TRBJ1-3	17	CAISEGQGPSSGNTIYF
.	TRBV6-5	TRBJ1-2	13	CASSPNRVEGYTF
once	TRBV6-2/TRBV6-3	TRBJ1-5	11	CASSLQGNQHF
.	TRBV7-9	TRBJ1-1	15	CASSLENRANTEAFF
.	TRBV6-6	TRBJ2-7	15	CASRDSGGALIEQYF
.	TRBV28	TRBJ1-6	15	CASSLRRGYNSPLHF
.	TRBV6-5	TRBJ1-1	13	CASSSRGLTEAFF
.	TRBV11-3	TRBJ2-1	17	CASSLGRAGLGGNEQFF
.	TRBV2	TRBJ1-6	14	CASQGGTRNSPLHF
.	TRBV11-3	TRBJ2-1	14	CASSFGTGRNEQFF
.	TRBV3-1/TRBV3-2	TRBJ1-3	15	CASSQGLTSGNTIYF
.	TRBV7-8	TRBJ1-1	14	CASSLTRQNTEAFF
.	TRBV7-9	TRBJ1-1	13	CASSLVPGTEAFF
.	TRBV30	TRBJ1-1	14	CAWGQGGRNTEAFF
many	TRBV11-2	TRBJ1-2	15	CASSSVDRGRNGYTF
.	TRBV5-1	TRBJ1-5	17	CASSLAPTGSNNQPQHF
.	TRBV5-5	TRBJ2-1	15	CASSYGSGVYNEQFF
few	TRBV11-3	TRBJ2-1	14	CASSSWTGDNEQFF
once	TRBV11-2	TRBJ2-2	14	CASSSVRGSGELFF
.	TRBV5-4	TRBJ2-7	15	CASSPEASGSREQYF
.	TRBV2	TRBJ2-5	14	CASSRTGKKETQYF
.	TRBV7-9	TRBJ1-3	14	CASSPGSSGNTIYF
once	TRBV11-3	TRBJ2-3	16	CASSLGASGSLDTQYF
.	TRBV28	TRBJ2-7	15	CASSPVGRGLHEQYF